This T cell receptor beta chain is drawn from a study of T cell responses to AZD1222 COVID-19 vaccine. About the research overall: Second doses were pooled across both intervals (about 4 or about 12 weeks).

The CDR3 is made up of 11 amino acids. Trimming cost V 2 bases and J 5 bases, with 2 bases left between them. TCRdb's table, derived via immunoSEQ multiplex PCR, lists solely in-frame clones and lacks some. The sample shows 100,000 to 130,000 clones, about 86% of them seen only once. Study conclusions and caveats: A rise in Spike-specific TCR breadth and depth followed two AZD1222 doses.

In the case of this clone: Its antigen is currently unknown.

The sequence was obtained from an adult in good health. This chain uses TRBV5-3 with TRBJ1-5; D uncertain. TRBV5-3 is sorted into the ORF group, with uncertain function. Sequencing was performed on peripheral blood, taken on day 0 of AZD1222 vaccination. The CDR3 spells CARSFDQPQHF. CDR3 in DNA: TGTGCCAGAAGCTTCGATCAGCCCCAGCATTTT.